This T cell receptor (beta chain) was found in a study of CD8 T cells in Susac syndrome. Study at large: Blood was drawn from patients with Susac syndrome. At that point, they were therapy-naive, on corticosteroids, or on intravenous immunoglobulin alone. Overall study results and limits: Regarding the TCR sequencing and HLA analysis, the study admitted that a relatively small number of individuals were involved.

RNA totalling roughly 0.45 to 1 ug underwent reverse transcription with random hexamers. Multiplex immunoSEQ PCR targeted 54 Vbeta and 13 Jbeta TCR beta segments. TCRdb re-derived calls from the immunoSEQ multiplex PCR reads in MiXCR, one entry per CDR3 protein. This table has roughly 190,000 distinct CDR3 sequences, roughly nine tenths appearing once. Of note for this clonotype: As yet, its antigen is unknown.

This CDR3 has 17 residues. Deletions cut 3 bases from V and 3 bases from J, with 22 bases between. Germline CDR1 and CDR2: SGHRS and YFSETQ. The sequence was obtained from a human donor with Susac syndrome. Sequenced input: CD4+ T cells from PBMCs. This chain uses TRBV5-1 with TRBJ2-7; D is possibly TRBD1 or TRBD2 (6 bases each). The CDR3 region is CASSWELAGHMNYEQYF. The CDR3, as DNA: TGCGCCAGCAGCTGGGAATTGGCGGGACACATGAACTACGAGCAGTACTTC.